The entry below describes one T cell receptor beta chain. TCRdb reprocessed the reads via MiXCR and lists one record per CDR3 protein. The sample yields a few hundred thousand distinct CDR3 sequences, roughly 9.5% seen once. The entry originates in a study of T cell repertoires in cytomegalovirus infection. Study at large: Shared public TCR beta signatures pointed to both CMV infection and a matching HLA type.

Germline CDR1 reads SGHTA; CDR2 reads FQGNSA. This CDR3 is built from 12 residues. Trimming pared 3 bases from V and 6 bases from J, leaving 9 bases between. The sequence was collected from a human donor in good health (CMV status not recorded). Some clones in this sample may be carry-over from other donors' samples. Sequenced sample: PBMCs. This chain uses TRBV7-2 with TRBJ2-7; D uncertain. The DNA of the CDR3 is TGTGCCAGCAGCTTCCTCCAGCGCGAGCAGTACTTC. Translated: CASSFLQREQYF.